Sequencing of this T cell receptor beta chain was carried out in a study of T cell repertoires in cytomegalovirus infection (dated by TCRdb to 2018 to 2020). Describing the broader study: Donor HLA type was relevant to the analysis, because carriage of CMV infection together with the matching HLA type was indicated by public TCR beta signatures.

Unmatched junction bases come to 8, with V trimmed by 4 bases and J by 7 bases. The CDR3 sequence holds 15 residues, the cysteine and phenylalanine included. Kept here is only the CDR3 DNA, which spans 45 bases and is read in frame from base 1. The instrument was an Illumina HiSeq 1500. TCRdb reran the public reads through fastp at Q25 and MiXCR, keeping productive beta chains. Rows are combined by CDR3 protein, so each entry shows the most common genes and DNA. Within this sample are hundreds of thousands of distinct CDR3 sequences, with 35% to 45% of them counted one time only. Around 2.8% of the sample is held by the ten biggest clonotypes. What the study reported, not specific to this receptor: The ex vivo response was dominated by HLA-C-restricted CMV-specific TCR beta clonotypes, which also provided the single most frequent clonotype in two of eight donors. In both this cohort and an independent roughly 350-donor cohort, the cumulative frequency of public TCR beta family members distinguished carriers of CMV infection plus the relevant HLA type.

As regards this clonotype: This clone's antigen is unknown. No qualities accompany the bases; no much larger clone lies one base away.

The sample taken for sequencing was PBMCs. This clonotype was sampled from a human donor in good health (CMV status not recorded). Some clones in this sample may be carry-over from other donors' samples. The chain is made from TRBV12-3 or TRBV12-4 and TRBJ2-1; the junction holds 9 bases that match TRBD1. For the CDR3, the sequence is CASSYTGGQGNEQFF. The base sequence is TGTGCCAGCAGTTACACAGGGGGCCAGGGGAATGAGCAGTTCTTC.